This is a list of T cell receptor beta chains from one sample in a study of beta chain features in type 1 diabetes. Here immunoSEQ multiplex PCR was the method, and the copy in TCRdb shows in-frame clones only, minus some. The profile shows 300,000 to 400,000 clones, less than 10% of them singletons. Sequenced sample: central memory CD4+ T cells from blood. The receptor set was obtained from a woman in her late teens or twenties in good health. Both conserved end residues are part of each CDR3. Fields, in order: V gene, D gene, clone size, CDR3 length, J gene, CDR3 protein, CDR3 DNA. A D gene is named only where the DNA matches it firmly. Part of the rows lack a size; the others show once, few, many or a class for expanded clones.

TRBV10-3	TRBD1	few	14	TRBJ1-6	CAISVDRARSPLHF	TGTGCCATCAGTGTGGACAGGGCTCGTTCACCCCTCCACTTT
TRBV19	-	few	15	TRBJ2-3	CASSIGGIAGDTQYF	TGTGCCAGTAGTATTGGCGGGATCGCCGGAGATACGCAGTATTTT
TRBV18	TRBD1	few	15	TRBJ2-1	CASSENRDSYNEQFF	TGTGCCAGCTCAGAAAACCGGGACAGTTACAATGAGCAGTTCTTC
TRBV4-3	-	many	15	TRBJ1-1	CASSQAGGGVTEAFF	TGCGCCAGCAGCCAAGCCGGTGGAGGGGTCACTGAAGCTTTCTTT
TRBV5-6	-	many	13	TRBJ2-4	CASSLGRLRIQYF	TGTGCCAGCAGCTTGGGGAGGCTTCGCATTCAGTACTTC
TRBV27	TRBD2	-	17	TRBJ2-3	CASSLTASGSFADTQYF	TGTGCCAGCAGTTTAACGGCTAGCGGGAGTTTCGCAGATACGCAGTATTTT
TRBV7-2	TRBD2	few	17	TRBJ2-5	CASSLSNSGSFLETQYF	TGTGCCAGCAGCCTCTCGAATAGCGGGAGTTTTCTAGAGACCCAGTACTTC
TRBV18	-	few	16	TRBJ1-5	CASSPVGARGDQPQHF	TGTGCCAGCTCACCCGTGGGGGCGCGAGGTGATCAGCCCCAGCATTTT
TRBV25-1	TRBD2	few	16	TRBJ2-7	CASSDVASGRIYEQYF	TGTGCCAGCAGTGATGTGGCTAGCGGGAGGATCTACGAGCAGTACTTC
TRBV19	-	-	15	TRBJ2-4	CATGPGHLAKNIQYF	TGTGCCACCGGACCGGGACACTTAGCCAAAAACATTCAGTACTTC
TRBV5-1	TRBD1	few	13	TRBJ2-7	CASSFGQVYEQYF	TGTGCCAGCAGCTTTGGACAGGTCTACGAGCAGTACTTC
TRBV18	TRBD1	few	14	TRBJ1-2	CASSGQGSDYGYTF	TGTGCCAGCTCGGGACAGGGGTCAGACTATGGCTACACCTTC
TRBV23-1	-	many	15	TRBJ1-1	CASSQRLTMNTEAFF	TGCGCCAGCAGTCAAAGACTGACCATGAACACTGAAGCTTTCTTT
TRBV7-2	TRBD2	few	15	TRBJ2-3	CASSSNSGILDTQYF	TGTGCCAGCAGCTCCAATAGCGGGATCCTAGATACGCAGTATTTT
TRBV27	TRBD2	few	13	TRBJ2-1	CASRSGRNNEQFF	TGTGCCAGTAGAAGCGGGAGGAACAATGAGCAGTTCTTC
TRBV13	-	few	17	TRBJ1-2	CASTQSEGQGANYGYTF	TGTGCCAGCACCCAAAGCGAGGGGCAAGGAGCTAACTATGGCTACACCTTC
TRBV7-2	-	-	14	TRBJ1-2	CASSLDHGRGGYTF	TGTGCCAGCAGCCTTGACCACGGCCGGGGCGGCTACACCTTC
TRBV2	-	many	14	TRBJ2-3	CASIPGTLTDTQYF	TGTGCCAGCATCCCGGGAACCCTCACAGATACGCAGTATTTT
TRBV6-5	-	-	14	TRBJ2-2	CASSYSKNTGELFF	TGTGCCAGCAGTTACTCCAAGAATACCGGGGAGCTGTTTTTT
TRBV7-2	TRBD2	few	16	TRBJ2-1	CASSQRLAGGNAEQFF	TGTGCCAGCAGCCAGAGACTAGCGGGGGGAAATGCGGAGCAGTTCTTC
TRBV2	-	-	13	TRBJ2-2	CASSESSAGELFF	TGTGCCAGCAGTGAAAGTTCCGCCGGGGAGCTGTTTTTT
TRBV5-1	TRBD1	few	15	TRBJ2-7	CASSFSGTDSYEQYF	TGCGCCAGCAGCTTTAGTGGGACAGACTCCTACGAGCAGTACTTC
TRBV18	-	many	11	TRBJ2-3	CASSDTDTQYF	TGTGCCAGCTCTGACACAGATACGCAGTATTTT
TRBV28	-	many	11	TRBJ1-5	CASSNNQPQHF	TGTGCCAGCAGTAACAATCAGCCCCAGCATTTT
TRBV6-6	-	-	16	TRBJ2-7	CASSYRGSPTSYEQYF	TGTGCCAGCAGTTACCGTGGCAGCCCGACCTCCTACGAGCAGTACTTC
TRBV7-2	-	few	15	TRBJ2-3	CASSLYQASTDTQYF	TGTGCCAGCAGCTTATATCAGGCTAGCACAGATACGCAGTATTTT
TRBV2	-	many	11	TRBJ2-5	CASDQGETQYF	TGTGCCAGCGACCAGGGGGAGACCCAGTACTTC
TRBV4-2	-	-	15	TRBJ2-1	CASSQGTGSYNEQFF	TGTGCCAGCAGCCAGGGGACTGGGTCCTACAATGAGCAGTTCTTC
TRBV7-2	-	-	16	TRBJ2-1	CASSRGLARYYNEQFF	TGTGCCAGCAGCCGTGGGCTAGCACGGTATTACAATGAGCAGTTCTTC
TRBV10-3	TRBD1	-	14	TRBJ2-1	CAIRGQSSYNEQFF	TGTGCCATCAGGGGACAGAGCTCCTACAATGAGCAGTTCTTC
TRBV7-9	-	-	15	TRBJ2-5	CASSQRFGAEETQYF	TGTGCCAGCAGCCAGAGGTTTGGGGCTGAAGAGACCCAGTACTTC
TRBV28	-	-	12	TRBJ1-2	CASEEANYGYTF	TGTGCGAGCGAAGAGGCAAACTATGGCTACACCTTC
TRBV6-5	-	-	12	TRBJ1-5	CASSMGGKPQHF	TGTGCCAGCAGTATGGGGGGTAAGCCCCAGCATTTT
TRBV6-5	-	few	13	TRBJ1-1	CASSTEENTEAFF	TGTGCCAGCAGCACAGAAGAGAACACTGAAGCTTTCTTT
TRBV28	-	few	14	TRBJ2-6	CATIGVSGANVLTF	TGTGCCACCATTGGGGTATCTGGGGCCAACGTCCTGACTTTC
TRBV5-4	TRBD1	few	15	TRBJ1-1	CASSPYRGQAAEAFF	TGTGCCAGCAGCCCCTACAGGGGGCAAGCAGCTGAAGCTTTCTTT
TRBV7-9	TRBD2	-	15	TRBJ2-2	CASSLAALAGAELFF	TGTGCCAGCAGCTTAGCGGCCCTAGCGGGAGCAGAGCTGTTTTTT
TRBV5-1	-	few	15	TRBJ1-2	CASSLAAGSGYGYTF	TGCGCCAGCAGCTTGGCCGCAGGGTCGGGATATGGCTACACCTTC
TRBV11-2	-	few	13	TRBJ1-2	CASSFQGDYGYTF	TGTGCCAGCAGCTTCCAGGGTGACTATGGCTACACCTTC
TRBV5-6	-	few	13	TRBJ2-7	CASSKGPGYEQYF	TGTGCCAGCAGCAAAGGACCCGGCTACGAGCAGTACTTC
TRBV5-1	TRBD2	many	11	TRBJ2-1	CASAGGNEQFF	TGCGCCAGCGCCGGGGGGAATGAGCAGTTCTTC
TRBV7-2	TRBD2	many	15	TRBJ2-1	CASRFSGSAYNEQFF	TGTGCCAGCAGGTTTAGCGGGAGCGCATACAATGAGCAGTTCTTC
TRBV6-6	-	few	13	TRBJ2-1	CASSYPGGNEQFF	TGTGCCAGCAGTTACCCCGGGGGCAATGAGCAGTTCTTC
TRBV19	-	-	13	TRBJ1-1	CASSALGRSEAFF	TGTGCCAGTAGTGCTTTAGGGAGGTCGGAAGCTTTCTTT
TRBV10-3	-	many	13	TRBJ2-2	CAISYGPTGELFF	TGTGCCATCTCTTACGGCCCCACCGGGGAGCTGTTTTTT
TRBV5-4	TRBD1	few	15	TRBJ1-3	CATRERQGSGNTIYF	TGTGCAACCAGAGAGCGACAGGGCTCTGGAAACACCATATATTTT
TRBV28	-	-	11	TRBJ2-1	CASTTGREQFF	TGTGCCAGCACTACCGGCCGTGAGCAGTTCTTC
TRBV7-8	-	few	13	TRBJ2-1	CASSIGTRNEQFF	TGTGCCAGCAGCATTGGGACCCGGAATGAGCAGTTCTTC
TRBV7-3	-	-	16	TRBJ2-1	CASSPQRAVTYNEQFF	TGTGCCAGCAGCCCGCAGCGGGCCGTCACCTACAATGAGCAGTTCTTC
TRBV4-3	-	-	13	TRBJ1-1	CASSHHRDAEAFF	TGCGCCAGCAGCCATCACAGGGACGCTGAAGCTTTCTTT
TRBV7-9	-	few	14	TRBJ2-7	CASSLRGGSYEQYF	TGTGCCAGCAGCTTACGTGGGGGTTCGTACGAGCAGTACTTC
TRBV15	-	-	13	TRBJ2-1	CATSGRYYNEQFF	TGTGCCACCAGCGGACGATATTACAATGAGCAGTTCTTC
TRBV21-1	-	many	10	TRBJ2-3	CASSKVSGPF	TGTGCCAGCAGCAAAGTTTCTGGTCCTTTT